The present TCR beta chain was sequenced within a study of T cells in Graves' hyperthyroidism and ophthalmopathy. V was pared by 4 bases and J by 5 bases, with 2 bases of the junction left unmatched. Germline values: CDR1 LNHDA, CDR2 SQIVND (reference sequence). The CDR3 covers 13 residues. The table lists this clonotype with a few counts. Amplification targeted TCR beta CDR3 regions from RNA transcripts. With the HTBI primer set, the TCR CDR3 went through a first round of RT-PCR. MiXCR, applied by TCRdb to the multiplex PCR reads, yields one record per CDR3 protein. The table shows approximately 430,000 distinct CDR3 sequences, with around a sixth occurring only once.

Sequenced: blood. The receptor's source is a woman between 18 and 29 years old with Graves' hyperthyroidism. The chain has TRBV19 and TRBJ2-3, with TRBD2 matching 8 bases. The CDR3 protein is CASSSLAGDTQYF. The CDR3 nucleotides are TGTGCCAGTAGTAGCCTAGCGGGAGATACGCAGTATTTT. Together with reference TRBV19 and TRBJ2-3, the CDR3 gives the full variable domain: DGGITQSPKYLFRKEGQNVTLSCEQNLNHDAMYWYRQDPGQGLRLIYYSQIVNDFQKGDIAEGYSVSREKKESFPLTVTSAQKNPTAFYLCASSSLAGDTQYFGPGTRLTVL.